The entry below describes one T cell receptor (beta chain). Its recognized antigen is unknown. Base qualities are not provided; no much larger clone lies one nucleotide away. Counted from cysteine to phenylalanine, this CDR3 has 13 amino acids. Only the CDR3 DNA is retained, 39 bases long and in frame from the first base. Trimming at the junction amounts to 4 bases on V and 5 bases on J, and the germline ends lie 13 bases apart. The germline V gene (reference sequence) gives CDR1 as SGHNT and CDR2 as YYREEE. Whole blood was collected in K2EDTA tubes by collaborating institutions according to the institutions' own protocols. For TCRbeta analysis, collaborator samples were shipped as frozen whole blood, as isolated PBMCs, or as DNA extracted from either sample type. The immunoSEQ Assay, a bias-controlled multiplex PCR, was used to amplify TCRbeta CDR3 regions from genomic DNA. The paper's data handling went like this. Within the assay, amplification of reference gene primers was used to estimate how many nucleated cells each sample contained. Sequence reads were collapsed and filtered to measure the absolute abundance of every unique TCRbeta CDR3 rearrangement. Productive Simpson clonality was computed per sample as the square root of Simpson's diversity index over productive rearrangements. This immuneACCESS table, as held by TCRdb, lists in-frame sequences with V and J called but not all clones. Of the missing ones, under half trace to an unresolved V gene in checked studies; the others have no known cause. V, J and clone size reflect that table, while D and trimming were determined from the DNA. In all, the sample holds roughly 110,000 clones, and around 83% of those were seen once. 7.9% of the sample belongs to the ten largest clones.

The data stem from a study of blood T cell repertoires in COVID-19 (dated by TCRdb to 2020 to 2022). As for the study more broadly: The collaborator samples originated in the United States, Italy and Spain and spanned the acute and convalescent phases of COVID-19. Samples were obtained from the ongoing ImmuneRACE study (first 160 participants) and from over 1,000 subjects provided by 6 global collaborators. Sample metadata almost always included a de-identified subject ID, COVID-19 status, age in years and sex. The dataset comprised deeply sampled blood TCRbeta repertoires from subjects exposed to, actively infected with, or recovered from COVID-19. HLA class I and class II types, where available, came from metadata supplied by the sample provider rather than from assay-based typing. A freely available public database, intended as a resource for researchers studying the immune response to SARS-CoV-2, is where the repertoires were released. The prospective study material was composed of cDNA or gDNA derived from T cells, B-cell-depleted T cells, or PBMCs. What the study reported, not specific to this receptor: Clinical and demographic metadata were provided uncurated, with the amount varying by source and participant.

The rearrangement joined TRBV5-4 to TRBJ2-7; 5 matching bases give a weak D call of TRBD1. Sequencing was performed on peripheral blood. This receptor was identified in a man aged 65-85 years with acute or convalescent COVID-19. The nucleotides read TGTGCCAGCAGCGTCACCCTGACAGACGAGCAGTACTTC. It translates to CASSVTLTDEQYF.